These T cell receptor beta chains were read from a single sample in a study of T cell responses to AZD1222 COVID-19 vaccine. Repertoires were generated with immunoSEQ multiplex PCR, while TCRdb's copy carries only in-frame clones and drops some. The table has about 49,000 clones, approximately 80% seen once; the top ten hold roughly 20%. Material: peripheral blood, obtained on day 0 of MenACWY control vaccination. These TCRs come from an adult in good health. CDR3s include the opening cysteine and the closing phenylalanine or tryptophan. Each record gives: V gene, D gene, J gene, clone size, CDR3 DNA, CDR3 protein. The D gene is left open where the match is weak. Clone size is shown for a subset of rows, as once, few, many or a class of expanded clone.

TRBV5-1	-	TRBJ1-2	-	TGCGCCAGCAGCTCCAGTATTTATGGCTACACCTTC	CASSSSIYGYTF
TRBV3-1/TRBV3-2	TRBD2	TRBJ2-5	-	TGTGCCAGCAGGCTGACTAGCGGGGAAGAGACCCAGTACTTC	CASRLTSGEETQYF
TRBV4-1	-	TRBJ1-5	-	TGCGCCAGCAGCCAAGACCACGATCAGCCCCAGCATTTT	CASSQDHDQPQHF
TRBV5-1	-	TRBJ2-5	-	TGCGCCAGCAGCTTCTTCAGGGTAGAGACCCAGTACTTC	CASSFFRVETQYF
TRBV4-1	-	TRBJ2-1	-	TGCGCCAGCAGTGACGGGGAGTCGTACAATGAGCAGTTCTTC	CASSDGESYNEQFF
TRBV11-2	TRBD1	TRBJ1-2	few	TGTGCCAGCAGCCCCCGACAGGGGACGGAAGGCTACACCTTC	CASSPRQGTEGYTF
TRBV25-1	TRBD2	TRBJ2-7	-	TGTGCCAGCAGGCCGGGACTATCCTACGAGCAGTACTTC	CASRPGLSYEQYF
TRBV5-1	-	TRBJ2-1	-	TGCGCCAGCAGCTTGGAGCCTTTAGGGGGCAATGAGCAGTTCTTC	CASSLEPLGGNEQFF
TRBV28	TRBD1	TRBJ1-1	once	TGTGCCAGCAGTTTGAGGGGGCCCCCTGAAGCTTTCTTT	CASSLRGPPEAFF
TRBV11-2	-	TRBJ1-1	-	TGTGCCAGCAGCTACAGAATGAACACTGAAGCTTTCTTT	CASSYRMNTEAFF
TRBV21-1	-	TRBJ1-1	few	TGTGCCAGCAGCAAAGTTTCGACAGGTAGGTATACTGAAGCTTTCTTT	CASSKVSTGRYTEAFF
TRBV10-1	-	TRBJ1-3	-	TGCGCCAGCTCGGCTCGGACAGACGGAAACACCATATATTTT	CASSARTDGNTIYF
TRBV12-5	-	TRBJ2-7	-	TGTGCTAGTGGTTTGACCCTAGGGAATGGGGGGCCCCATGACTACGAGCAGTACTTC	CASGLTLGNGGPHDYEQYF
TRBV6-5	-	TRBJ2-1	-	TGTGCCAGCAGGCGGGATACTTCGGATGAGCAGTTCTTC	CASRRDTSDEQFF
TRBV24-1	-	TRBJ2-2	-	TGTGCCACCAGTGAGCTCTGGACAGCGAACACCGGGGAGCTGTTTTTT	CATSELWTANTGELFF
TRBV5-1	-	TRBJ2-6	-	TGCGCCAGCAGCTCCGCTACCAAGAGGTCGGGCGTCTCTGGGGCCAACGTCCTGACTTTC	CASSSATKRSGVSGANVLTF
TRBV5-1	-	TRBJ2-3	-	TGCGCCAGCAGCTTGAAGGTTTCGAGGGCTAGCACAGATACGCAGTATTTT	CASSLKVSRASTDTQYF
TRBV3-1/TRBV3-2	-	TRBJ2-3	-	TGTGCCAGCAGCCAAGACAAATGGAGCACAGATACGCAGTATTTT	CASSQDKWSTDTQYF
TRBV19	-	TRBJ1-1	-	TGTGCCAGTACATCGGGGCGGTCTAACACTGAAGCTTTCTTT	CASTSGRSNTEAFF
TRBV14	TRBD2	TRBJ2-1	-	TGTGCCAGCAGCCAAGACCCCCCCGGGACTAGCGTTGAGAAGTTCTTC	CASSQDPPGTSVEKFF
TRBV2	-	TRBJ1-1	-	TGTGCCAGCAGTGAAGGCACCCGCACTGAAGCTTTCTTT	CASSEGTRTEAFF
TRBV12-3/TRBV12-4	TRBD1	TRBJ2-5	-	TGTGCCAGCAGTGAGGCACAGGGGCAAGACCTGTACTTC	CASSEAQGQDLYF
TRBV7-9	-	TRBJ2-1	-	TGTGCCAGCAGGAATAAAGGGGGGATTAGCTCCTACAATGAGCAGTTCTTC	CASRNKGGISSYNEQFF
TRBV7-2	TRBD1	TRBJ2-1	-	TGTGCCAGCACCGGACAGGGGGACAGCGAGCAGTTCTTC	CASTGQGDSEQFF
TRBV5-6	-	TRBJ1-6	-	TGTGCCAGCAGCTTCTTCCCGGGCTCGCCCCTCCACTTT	CASSFFPGSPLHF
TRBV7-2	-	TRBJ1-2	-	TGTGCCAGCAGCCTCTTGAGCTCAACCTATGGCTACACCTTC	CASSLLSSTYGYTF
TRBV4-1	-	TRBJ1-1	-	TGCGCCAGCAGCCAAGATCGAGGGGGCACTGAAGCTTTCTTT	CASSQDRGGTEAFF
TRBV27	-	TRBJ1-1	-	TGTGCCAGCAGTCAGAAAGGCCGTACTTCTCGATTGAACACTGAAGCTTTCTTT	CASSQKGRTSRLNTEAFF
TRBV6-5	-	TRBJ1-1	-	TGTGCCAGCAGTAACCCTAGGGGGGTGGGCACTGAAGCTTTCTTT	CASSNPRGVGTEAFF
TRBV6-4	-	TRBJ1-1	medium-sized	TGTGCCAGCAGCCGGGAGAGAGGCACTGAAGCTTTCTTT	CASSRERGTEAFF
TRBV5-4	TRBD1	TRBJ1-4	-	TGTGCCAGCAGCGCCGGGACAGAGGAAAAACTGTTTTTT	CASSAGTEEKLFF
TRBV5-4	TRBD1	TRBJ2-7	-	TGTGCCAGCAGCTCCGGACAGGGGTTATACGAGCAGTACTTC	CASSSGQGLYEQYF
TRBV10-1	TRBD2	TRBJ2-7	-	TGCGCCAGCAGTGGGGGACTAGCCTACGAGCAGTACTTC	CASSGGLAYEQYF
TRBV14	-	TRBJ2-3	-	TGTGCCAGCAGCCCGCGACTAGTCACAGATACGCAGTATTTT	CASSPRLVTDTQYF
TRBV5-4	TRBD2	TRBJ2-1	-	TGTGCCAGCAGTTCCGGGGGGGAGCAGTTCTTC	CASSSGGEQFF
TRBV7-6	-	TRBJ1-1	-	TGTGCCAGCAGCTTAGGGCAGGATTGGGGCACTGAAGCTTTCTTT	CASSLGQDWGTEAFF
TRBV30	TRBD2	TRBJ2-5	-	TGTGCCTGGAGCCCCAAGAGGCTAGCGGTACAAGAGACCCAGTACTTC	CAWSPKRLAVQETQYF
TRBV18	-	TRBJ1-1	few	TGTGCCAGCTCACCATCTGGGGGGGGTACTGAAGCTTTCTTT	CASSPSGGGTEAFF
TRBV7-9	TRBD1	TRBJ2-7	-	TGTGCCAGCAGCTTACGGGACAGGGGTATATACGAGCAGTACTTC	CASSLRDRGIYEQYF
TRBV6-5	-	TRBJ1-1	-	TGTGCCAGCAGGGGAGGGAGGACTGAAGCTTTCTTT	CASRGGRTEAFF
TRBV25-1	-	TRBJ1-2	-	TGTGCCAGCAGTGATGGCAGCAGTCGTGGCTACACCTTC	CASSDGSSRGYTF
TRBV25-1	-	TRBJ1-5	-	TGTGCCAGCAGTGACGGTGGCCATCAGCCCCAGCATTTT	CASSDGGHQPQHF
TRBV2	TRBD1	TRBJ1-2	once	TGTGCCAGCAGTGAAAAAGGGACAGGGGACTATGGCTACACCTTC	CASSEKGTGDYGYTF
TRBV5-1	-	TRBJ1-1	-	TGCGCCAGCAGCCCAGGGCAGAATATGAACACTGAAGCTTTCTTT	CASSPGQNMNTEAFF
TRBV10-1	-	TRBJ1-1	medium-sized	TGCGCCCGAGGGTGGGGGCCCACTGAAGCTTTCTTT	CARGWGPTEAFF
TRBV5-1	TRBD1	TRBJ1-1	once	TGCGCCAGCAGCTTAGGGACAGGGGGCCTGACTGAAGCTTTCTTT	CASSLGTGGLTEAFF
TRBV5-6	-	TRBJ1-4	-	TGTGCCAGCAGCTTCGGGGGGGCCGAAAAACTGTTTTTT	CASSFGGAEKLFF
TRBV6-5	-	TRBJ1-3	-	TGTGCCAGCAGTTACTCGGGGGCCCCTGGAAACACCATATATTTT	CASSYSGAPGNTIYF
TRBV19	-	TRBJ1-1	-	TGTGCCAGTACCGCAGGGTTGGCACACACTGAAGCTTTCTTT	CASTAGLAHTEAFF
TRBV21-1	-	TRBJ2-7	-	TGTGCCAGCAGCAAAAGGGACAGGGACTACGAGCAGTACTTC	CASSKRDRDYEQYF
TRBV3-1/TRBV3-2	TRBD1	TRBJ1-2	-	TGTGCCAGCAGCCCGGAGAGGGACAGGGGCGGATATGGCTACACCTTC	CASSPERDRGGYGYTF